The following is a T cell receptor (beta chain) sequence with its context. Antigen unknown. This sample is part of a study of OX40 agonist ivuxolimab in advanced cancers. Study as a whole: All patients had ivuxolimab intravenously every 2 weeks at 0.01 to 10 mg/kg. Anti-PD-1, anti-PD-L1 or anti-CTLA-4 therapy given earlier was allowed, and around 40% had some. The study, taken as a whole, reports: Expanded clones tended on average to be more numerous among CD8+ T cells than CD4+.

The CDR3 covers 16 residues. Deletions cut 0 bases from V and 7 bases from J, with 19 bases between. Germline values: CDR1 SGDLS, CDR2 YYNGEE. Repertoires were generated with immunoSEQ multiplex PCR, while TCRdb's copy carries only in-frame clones and drops some. Altogether roughly 20,000 clones are present, approximately 87% being singletons, with the ten largest covering under 45%. V and J are TRBV9 and TRBJ1-2; D remains unclear. The input for sequencing was CD4+ or CD8+ T cells sorted from blood, taken in a trial of the OX40 agonist ivuxolimab. This TCR was recovered from an adult with an advanced solid tumor such as melanoma, head and neck, liver or kidney cancer. In DNA form, the CDR3 reads TGTGCCAGCAGCGTAGCTAAGGGTGGTATCTTGAGTGGCTACACCTTC. Translation: CASSVAKGGILSGYTF.